The 3 T cell receptor beta chains given below trace back to one sample, sequenced in a study of cytomegalovirus exposure and HLA in healthy donors. With 60 Vbeta and 13 Jbeta primers, the PCR was carried out. Assay used: immunoSEQ multiplex PCR; TCRdb lists only in-frame clones, some missing. The table has some 130,000 clones, approximately 68% seen once. Sequencing input: PBMCs. These receptors all stem from a man between 25 and 39 years old in good health and CMV-seropositive.

This chain's CDR3 is CASSLGQTSYNEQFF. The CDR3 bases are TGCGCCAGCAGCTTGGGACAGACATCCTACAATGAGCAGTTCTTC. V gene TRBV5-1 combines with J gene TRBJ2-1; possibly TRBD1 for D (5 bases). Germline CDR1 is SGHRS and CDR2 is YFSETQ. CDR3 size: 15 residues. Trimming stripped 0 bases from V and 1 base from J, with 8 bases between. The entire variable domain, with the rest obtained from reference TRBV5-1 and TRBJ2-1, is as follows: KAGVTQTPRYLIKTRGQQVTLSCSPISGHRSVSWYQQTPGQGLQFLFEYFSETQRNKGNFPGRFSGRQFSNSRSEMNVSTLELGDSALYLCASSLGQTSYNEQFFGPGTRLTVL.

Here the CDR3 reads CAWRGTSSYEQYF. The CDR3 nucleotides read TGTGCCTGGAGGGGGACAAGCTCCTACGAGCAGTACTTC. V usage is TRBV30 and J usage is TRBJ2-7, with D possibly TRBD1 on 6 matching bases. The V gene lost 3 bases and the J gene lost 0 bases, with 9 bases spanning the gap. The CDR3 covers 13 residues. CDR1 is GTSNPN, CDR2 SVGIG, per germline (reference sequence).

The chain uses TRBV15 and TRBJ1-1, with D possibly being TRBD1 (5 bases). The CDR3 has 14 amino acids. V gave up 4 bases and J gave up 2 bases, with 11 bases separating them. From germline, CDR1 is LNHNV and CDR2 YYDKDF (reference sequence). CDR3 DNA sequence: TGTGCCACCAGCATCCGAAGGGGAAACACTGAAGCTTTCTTT. This gives the protein CATSIRRGNTEAFF.